This TCR beta chain was obtained from a study of CDR3 diversity in severe acne. This clonotype was seen repeatedly, ten times or more. One entry per CDR3 protein, called by TCRdb with MiXCR from the PCR reads. The table shows 89,000 or so distinct CDR3 sequences, with 45% to 50% occurring only once. V shed 6 bases and J shed 3 bases, with 10 bases lying between them. The germline CDR1 and CDR2 sequences are SQVTM and ANQGSEA. This CDR3 has 12 residues. The sample consisted of blood. This receptor was obtained from a male donor in good health, serving as a control. V is TRBV29-1 and J is TRBJ2-3, with D maybe TRBD2 (5 bases). As DNA, the CDR3 is TGCAGCGTAGGAGGAGATACAGATACGCAGTATTTT. Its protein product is CSVGGDTDTQYF.